The clone carrying this TCR beta chain was seen a handful of times. Followed over time, Seattle patients had been enrolled while infection was active. How the authors handled the data: For nucleated cells, counts were estimated from reference gene primer amplification. The method was immunoSEQ multiplex PCR; TCRdb's version includes in-frame clones alone and lacks a portion of them. For V, J and clone size, that table is used; D and trimming come from the DNA. Of roughly 52,000 clones in the sample, 82% were seen once. This record comes from a study of blood T cell repertoires in COVID-19. Study in general: Acute-phase and convalescent COVID-19 samples originated in the United States, Italy and Spain. PBMCs, B-cell-depleted T cells, or T cells provided the cDNA or gDNA that made up the material.

The sequenced material came from peripheral blood. This clonotype was sampled from a man older than 75 with COVID-19, enrolled during active disease.

The CDR3 spells CASSFEGTGNTIYF. In DNA form, the CDR3 reads TGTGCCAGCAGTTTTGAGGGAACTGGAAACACCATATATTTT. The V and J genes are TRBV28 and TRBJ1-3, with D uncertain. V dropped 3 bases and J dropped 2 bases, with 8 bases sitting between them. The CDR3 runs to 14 residues. The germline CDR1 and CDR2 sequences are MDHEN and SYDVKM. The complete variable domain, with remaining parts taken from reference TRBV28 and TRBJ1-3, reads DVKVTQSSRYLVKRTGEKVFLECVQDMDHENMFWYRQDPGLGLRLIYFSYDVKMKEKGDIPEGYSVSREKKERFSLILESASTNQTSMYLCASSFEGTGNTIYFGEGSWLTVV.